Presented here are 27 T cell receptor beta chains from one specimen sequenced in a study of response to subunit inactivated influenza vaccine. MiXCR, run by TCRdb on the RT-PCR reads, gives a single entry per CDR3 protein. The sample yields about 620,000 distinct CDR3 sequences, approximately 12% seen once. Sequenced here: PBMCs from blood, sampled on the day of vaccination. These receptors came from a man aged 45-65 years who received an inactivated influenza vaccine.

This clonotype was counted between two and nine times. The chain recombines TRBV20-1 with TRBJ2-3; D call uncertain. CDR1 is DFQATT and CDR2 is SNEGSKA in the germline V gene (reference sequence). V shed 0 bases and J shed 1 base, with 8 bases lying between them. The CDR3 sequence is 14 residues long. For the CDR3, the DNA is TGCAGTGCTAGAGACGAAGGCCGCACAGATACGCAGTATTTT. Translation gives CSARDEGRTDTQYF.

The chain's CDR3 is CASSLKAPGVGELFF. For the CDR3, the DNA is TGTGCCAGCAGCTTAAAGGCTCCTGGGGTCGGGGAGCTGTTTTTT. The genes are TRBV7-3 and TRBJ2-2; the D is unclear. This CDR3 spans 15 amino acids. CDR1 and CDR2 (germline): SGHTA, FQGTGA. Trimming removed 1 base at V and 7 bases at J, with 13 bases between. Full variable domain (rest looked up from reference TRBV7-3 and TRBJ2-2): GAGVSQTPSNKVTEKGKYVELRCDPISGHTALYWYRQSLGQGPEFLIYFQGTGAADDSGLPNDRFFAVRPEGSVSTLKIQRTERGDSAVYLCASSLKAPGVGELFFGEGSRLTVL.

The rearrangement links TRBV11-2 to TRBJ2-7; D is unresolved. V was clipped by 5 bases and J by 6 bases, with 11 bases between them. The CDR3 sequence is 12 residues long. Looked up from germline, CDR1 is SGHAT and CDR2 is FQNNGV. This CDR3 reads CASSAFYVEQYF. CDR3 DNA: TGTGCCAGCAGCGCTTTCTACGTCGAGCAGTACTTC.

This clonotype was picked up a small number of times. This chain connects TRBV11-2 to TRBJ2-2; D not resolved. This CDR3 contains 13 residues. CDR1 and CDR2 (germline): SGHAT, FQNNGV. The V gene lost 10 bases and the J gene lost 3 bases, with 12 bases spanning the gap. CDR3 nucleotide sequence: TGTGCCACCCCCCGAGAGGACACCGGGGAGCTGTTTTTT. This codes for CATPREDTGELFF.

The J gene is TRBJ2-3, the V gene TRBV5-1, with TRBD2 identical over 15 bases. CDR3 size: 18 residues. Per germline, CDR1 SGHRS and CDR2 YFSETQ. The J segment lost 3 bases and the V segment lost 4 bases, leaving 9 bases of the junction unmatched. This chain's CDR3 is CASSLGLAGGTGTDTQYF. The CDR3 DNA reads as TGCGCCAGCAGCCTGGGACTAGCGGGAGGAACGGGGACAGATACGCAGTATTTT.

The chain links TRBV10-3 to TRBJ1-1; TRBD1 aligns across 8 bases. The germline CDR1 and CDR2 sequences are ENHRY and SYGVKD. The J segment lost 4 bases and the V segment lost 6 bases, leaving 10 bases of the junction unmatched. CDR3 length: 15 residues. The CDR3 loop is CAIRPPGQGLTEAFF. As DNA, the CDR3 is TGTGCCATCAGGCCCCCCGGACAGGGACTCACTGAAGCTTTCTTT.

Ten or more counts support this clonotype. The chain recombines TRBV10-1 with TRBJ2-2, with a possible D match to TRBD1 (6 bases). CDR1 and CDR2 (germline): WNHNN, SYGVQD (reference sequence). This CDR3 comprises 14 residues. Trimming took off 2 bases at V and 5 bases at J, with 9 bases between the two ends. This CDR3 is CASSEAQGTGELFF. In DNA, the CDR3 is TGCGCCAGCAGTGAGGCACAGGGAACCGGGGAGCTGTTTTTT.

The rearrangement joins TRBV19 to TRBJ2-5; 8 positions agree with TRBD1. The CDR3 is 15 amino acids. Germline CDR1 and CDR2: LNHDA and SQIVND (reference sequence). Unmatched junction bases numbered 10, after V lost 6 bases and J lost 4 bases. Written as DNA, the CDR3 is TGTGCCAGTAGAGACAGGGGATGGAGAGGAGAGACCCAGTACTTC. It specifies CASRDRGWRGETQYF.

The V gene is TRBV12-3 or TRBV12-4, the J gene TRBJ1-5, with D uncertain. V was shortened by 1 base and J by 6 bases, with 13 bases between the two germline ends. The CDR3 length is 15 residues. In nucleotides, the CDR3 is TGTGCCAGCAGTTTAGATGGGGTGGGCGCTCAGCCCCAGCATTTT. It translates to CASSLDGVGAQPQHF.

The rearrangement links TRBV7-2 to TRBJ2-7; 7 bases line up with TRBD1. V shed 6 bases, J shed 6 bases, and the junction held 14 bases outside the gene matches. Germline V gives CDR1 SGHTA, CDR2 FQGNSA. This CDR3 spans 15 amino acids. The CDR3 bases are TGTGCCAGCAGACCCTCCGGGACAGCTCTCGTCGAGCAGTACTTC. Amino acids: CASRPSGTALVEQYF.

This clonotype was found a few times. The CDR3 here is CASFDRAEAFF. The CDR3 DNA is TGTGCCAGCTTTGACAGGGCTGAAGCTTTCTTT. V usage is TRBV25-1 and J usage is TRBJ1-1; 7 bases align to TRBD1. This CDR3 is 11 amino acids long. J was trimmed by 6 bases and V by 8 bases; bases with no gene match: 3. Germline V gene sequence: CDR1 MGHDK, CDR2 SYGVNS.

This chain joins TRBV24-1 and TRBJ2-3, with D perhaps TRBD2 (5 bases). The CDR3 has 16 residues. The germline V and J ends were trimmed by 1 base and 0 bases, with 10 bases remaining between them. Germline V gene lookup returns CDR1 KGHDR and CDR2 SFDVKD. The CDR3: CATSDFGSGSTDTQYF. The CDR3 DNA sequence: TGTGCCACCAGTGATTTTGGGAGTGGGAGCACAGATACGCAGTATTTT.

The genes are TRBV7-8 and TRBJ2-3, with D possibly being TRBD2 (6 bases). This CDR3 is built from 16 residues. From germline, CDR1 is SGHVS and CDR2 FQNEAQ. The V end lost 4 bases, the J end lost 0 bases, and 14 bases lay between the germline ends. The CDR3 region is CASSSLSGGSTDTQYF. Here the CDR3 DNA reads TGTGCCAGCAGCTCCCTTAGCGGAGGCAGCACAGATACGCAGTATTTT.

The V and J genes are TRBV4-3 and TRBJ2-7, with TRBD2 identical over 10 bases. In germline, CDR1 is LGHNA, CDR2 YSLEER. Trimming cost V 0 bases and J 3 bases; bases outside gene matches: 2. The CDR3 is 15 amino acids. CDR3: CASSQELAGYYEQYF. The CDR3, as DNA: TGCGCCAGCAGCCAAGAACTAGCGGGGTACTACGAGCAGTACTTC.

This clonotype was seen at least ten times. The V call is TRBV11-1, the J call TRBJ2-1; 10 positions match TRBD2. CDR3 length: 19 residues. Germline V gene data show CDR1 as SGHAT and CDR2 as FQDESV (reference sequence). After removal of 5 bases from V and 3 bases from J, the junction contained 16 bases not matched to a gene. The CDR3 loop is CASSPTSGIGLGFYNEQFF. Here the CDR3 DNA reads TGTGCCAGCAGCCCCACTAGCGGGATCGGTCTCGGGTTCTACAATGAGCAGTTCTTC.

This clonotype was found a few times. The rearrangement links TRBV6-5 to TRBJ2-5; D possibly corresponds to TRBD1 (7 bases). CDR3 length equals 14 residues. CDR1 and CDR2 from the germline V gene are MNHEY and SVGAGI. The ends were cut back, 2 bases at V and 2 bases at J, with 9 bases in the middle. CDR3 DNA: TGTGCCAGCAGTTACCCAGGGGGGCAAGAGACCCAGTACTTC. This gives the protein CASSYPGGQETQYF.

This rearrangement joins TRBV24-1 to TRBJ2-1; 11 nucleotides match TRBD2. This CDR3 contains 17 residues. J was trimmed by 2 bases and V by 4 bases; bases with no gene match: 6. Germline CDR1 reads KGHDR; CDR2 reads SFDVKD. The CDR3 DNA reads TGTGCCACCAGTGACTCTCTAGCGGGGGGACCCTACAATGAGCAGTTCTTC. This gives the protein CATSDSLAGGPYNEQFF.

This clonotype was observed a handful of times. The chain has TRBV20-1 and TRBJ1-2; D is ambiguous. CDR1 and CDR2 (germline): DFQATT, SNEGSKA (reference sequence). The CDR3 covers 13 residues. Trimming pared 5 bases from V and 8 bases from J, leaving 18 bases between. CDR3 residues: CSADDPLRGGYTF. The CDR3 DNA reads as TGCAGTGCTGATGACCCTCTTCGGGGAGGCTACACCTTC.

Ten or more counts support this clonotype. The chain carries TRBV28 and TRBJ2-7, with TRBD1 as a possible D gene (5 bases). Germline CDR1 and CDR2: MDHEN and SYDVKM. This CDR3 comprises 13 residues. With 1 base removed from V and 6 bases from J, the gap between germline ends came to 10 bases. The CDR3: CASSLLQGFEQYF. The DNA for the CDR3 is TGTGCCAGCAGTTTATTGCAGGGATTCGAGCAGTACTTC.

This clonotype was counted a few times. The chain employs TRBV29-1 and TRBJ2-2, with TRBD2 identical over 7 bases. CDR3 size: 17 residues. The junction had 13 bases not matched to a gene; V was cut back by 6 bases and J by 0 bases. Germline values: CDR1 SQVTM, CDR2 ANQGSEA. CDR3 bases: TGCAGCGTGGGGGGTTCTCCGGGAGGAACGAACACCGGGGAGCTGTTTTTT. It translates to CSVGGSPGGTNTGELFF.

V usage is TRBV12-3 or TRBV12-4 and J usage is TRBJ2-7; D possibly corresponds to TRBD1 (6 bases). The CDR3 spans 16 residues. Trimming removed 6 bases at V and 3 bases at J, with 21 bases between. This CDR3 reads CASSPLPPGQNYEQYF. The CDR3 DNA reads TGTGCCAGCAGCCCCTTACCCCCCGGACAGAACTACGAGCAGTACTTC.

The chain joins TRBV10-3 to TRBJ2-1, with TRBD1 matching over 7 bases. This CDR3 spans 13 amino acids. Germline V lookup: CDR1 ENHRY, CDR2 SYGVKD. J was trimmed by 6 bases and V by 9 bases; bases with no gene match: 8. The CDR3 DNA reads as TGTGCCATGGCCCCGGGACAGACCAATGAGCAGTTCTTC. Translating gives CAMAPGQTNEQFF.

This clonotype was counted between two and nine times. V is TRBV5-1 and J is TRBJ2-1; no clear D. The CDR3 spans 14 residues. The V end was cut by 6 bases, the J end by 3 bases, with 13 bases between. From germline, CDR1 is SGHRS and CDR2 YFSETQ. The CDR3 spells CASTSGRYYNEQFF. In DNA, the CDR3 is TGCGCCAGCACTTCCGGACGGTACTACAATGAGCAGTTCTTC.

In nucleotides, the CDR3 is TGTGCCATCACCGAGGGTTCAGGGACGGGCGGGGAGCTGTTTTTT. This translates into CAITEGSGTGGELFF. The chain couples TRBV10-3 to TRBJ2-2, with D tentatively TRBD1 or TRBD2 (5 bases each). Germline assignment: CDR1 ENHRY and CDR2 SYGVKD. V lost 7 bases and J lost 7, with 19 bases in between. The CDR3 length is 15 residues.

The chain couples TRBV28 to TRBJ1-5, with D maybe TRBD1 (5 bases). The germline V gene has CDR1 MDHEN and CDR2 SYDVKM. Trimming pared 7 bases from V and 0 bases from J, leaving 13 bases between. The CDR3 runs 15 residues. The CDR3 region has the DNA TGTGCCAGCACGGGACCCGTCTATAGCAATCAGCCCCAGCATTTT. It encodes CASTGPVYSNQPQHF.

This clonotype was found many times. Here the CDR3 reads CSVTQTGANVLTF. CDR3 bases: TGCAGCGTCACACAGACTGGGGCCAACGTCCTGACTTTC. V and J are TRBV29-1 and TRBJ2-6; D is ambiguous. Per germline, CDR1 SQVTM and CDR2 ANQGSEA. V lost 6 bases, J lost 2 bases, and 8 bases lay in between. The CDR3 sequence is 13 residues long.

There are a few counts of this clonotype. This chain uses TRBV6-5 with TRBJ2-1; D perhaps matches TRBD2 (6 bases). CDR3 size: 16 residues. CDR1 is MNHEY, CDR2 SVGAGI, per germline. Trimming pared 2 bases from V and 2 bases from J, leaving 13 bases between. The CDR3 DNA follows: TGTGCCAGCAGTTACCTGTCTAGCGCTACCTACAATGAGCAGTTCTTC. Its translation: CASSYLSSATYNEQFF.